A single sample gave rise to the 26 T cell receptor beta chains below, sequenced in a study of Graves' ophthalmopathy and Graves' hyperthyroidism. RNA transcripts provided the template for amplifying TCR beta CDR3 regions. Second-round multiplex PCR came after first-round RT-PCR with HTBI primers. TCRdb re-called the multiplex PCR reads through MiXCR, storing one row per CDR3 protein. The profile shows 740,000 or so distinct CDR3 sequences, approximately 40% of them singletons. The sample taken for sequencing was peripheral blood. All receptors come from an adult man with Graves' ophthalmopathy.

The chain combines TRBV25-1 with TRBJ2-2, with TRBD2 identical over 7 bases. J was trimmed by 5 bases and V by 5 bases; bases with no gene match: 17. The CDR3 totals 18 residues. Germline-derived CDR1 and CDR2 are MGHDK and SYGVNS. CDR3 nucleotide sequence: TGTGCCAGCAGTACAATCGCATGGGGGACCGGGGGGACCGGGGAGCTGTTTTTT. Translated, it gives CASSTIAWGTGGTGELFF.

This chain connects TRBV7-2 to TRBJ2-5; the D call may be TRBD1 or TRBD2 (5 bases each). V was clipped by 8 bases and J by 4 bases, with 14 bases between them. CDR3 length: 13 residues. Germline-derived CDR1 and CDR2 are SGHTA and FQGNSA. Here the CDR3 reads CASGGRGGETQYF. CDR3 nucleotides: TGTGCCAGCGGGGGTAGGGGTGGAGAGACCCAGTACTTC. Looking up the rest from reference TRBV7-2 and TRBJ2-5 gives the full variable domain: GAGVSQSPSNKVTEKGKDVELRCDPISGHTALYWYRQSLGQGLEFLIYFQGNSAPDKSGLPSDRFSAERTGGSVSTLTIQRTQQEDSAVYLCASGGRGGETQYFGPGTRLLVL.

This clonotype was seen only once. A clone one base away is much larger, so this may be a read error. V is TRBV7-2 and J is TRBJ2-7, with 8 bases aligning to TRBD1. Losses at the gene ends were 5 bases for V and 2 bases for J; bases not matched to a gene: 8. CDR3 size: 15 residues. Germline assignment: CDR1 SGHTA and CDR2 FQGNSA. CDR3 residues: CASSRTGTGAYEQYV. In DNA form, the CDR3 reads TGTGCCAGCAGCCGAACCGGGACAGGAGCCTACGAGCAGTACGTC.

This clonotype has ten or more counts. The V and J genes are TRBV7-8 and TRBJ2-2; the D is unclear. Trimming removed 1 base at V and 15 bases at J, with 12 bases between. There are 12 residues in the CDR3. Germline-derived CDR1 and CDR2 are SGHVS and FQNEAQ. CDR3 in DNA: TGTGCCAGCAGCTTAGTTCGGGCTGAGGTGTTTTTT. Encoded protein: CASSLVRAEVFF.

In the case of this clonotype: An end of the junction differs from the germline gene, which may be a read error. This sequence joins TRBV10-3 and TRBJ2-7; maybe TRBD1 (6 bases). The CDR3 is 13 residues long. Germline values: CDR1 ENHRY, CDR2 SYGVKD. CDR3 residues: CAISESGSGELYF. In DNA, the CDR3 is TGTGCCATCAGTGAGTCGGGGTCAGGGGAGCTGTACTTC.

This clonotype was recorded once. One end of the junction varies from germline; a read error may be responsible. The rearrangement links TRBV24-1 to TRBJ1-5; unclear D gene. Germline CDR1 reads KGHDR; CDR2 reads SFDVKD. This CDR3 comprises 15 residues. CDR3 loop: CASSLPDTLRQPQHF. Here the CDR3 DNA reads TGTGCCAGCAGTTTACCCGACACTCTCAGACAGCCCCAGCATTTT.

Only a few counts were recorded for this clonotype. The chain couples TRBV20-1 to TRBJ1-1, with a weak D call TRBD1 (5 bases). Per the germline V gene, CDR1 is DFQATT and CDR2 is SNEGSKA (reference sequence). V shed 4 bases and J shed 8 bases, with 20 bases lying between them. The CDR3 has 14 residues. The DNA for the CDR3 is TGCAGTGCTATGCAGGGACTGAACTACCCCGAAGCTTTCTTT. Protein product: CSAMQGLNYPEAFF.

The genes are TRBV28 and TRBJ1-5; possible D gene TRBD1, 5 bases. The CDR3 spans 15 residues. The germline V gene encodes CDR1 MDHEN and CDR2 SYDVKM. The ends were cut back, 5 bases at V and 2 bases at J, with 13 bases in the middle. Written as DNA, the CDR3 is TGTGCCAGCAGTCGATTCGGGGGGGGCAATCAGCCCCAGCATTTT. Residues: CASSRFGGGNQPQHF.

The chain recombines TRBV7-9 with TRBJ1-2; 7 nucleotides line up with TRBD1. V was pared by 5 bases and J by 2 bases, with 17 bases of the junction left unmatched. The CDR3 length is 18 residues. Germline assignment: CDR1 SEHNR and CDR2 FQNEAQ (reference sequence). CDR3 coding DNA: TGTGCCAGCAGCCCCCTGGTTCGGATCAGGGGGAAGAACTATGGCTACACCTTC. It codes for CASSPLVRIRGKNYGYTF. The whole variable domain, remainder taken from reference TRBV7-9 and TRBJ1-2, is DTGVSQNPRHKITKRGQNVTFRCDPISEHNRLYWYRQTLGQGPEFLTYFQNEAQLEKSRLLSDRFSAERPKGSFSTLEIQRTEQGDSAMYLCASSPLVRIRGKNYGYTFGSGTRLTVV.

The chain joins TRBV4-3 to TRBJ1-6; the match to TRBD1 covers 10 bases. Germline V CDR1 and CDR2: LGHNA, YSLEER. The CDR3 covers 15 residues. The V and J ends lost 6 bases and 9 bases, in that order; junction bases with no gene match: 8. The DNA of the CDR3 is TGCGCCAGCAGTACCACGGACAGGGGGGCTTCACCCCTCCACTTT. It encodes CASSTTDRGASPLHF.

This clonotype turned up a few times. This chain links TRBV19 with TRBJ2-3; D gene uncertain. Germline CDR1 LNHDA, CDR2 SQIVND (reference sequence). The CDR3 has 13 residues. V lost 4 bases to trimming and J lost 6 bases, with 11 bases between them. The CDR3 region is CASSTRRHDTQYF. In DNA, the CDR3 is TGTGCCAGTAGTACCAGGCGGCACGATACGCAGTATTTT.

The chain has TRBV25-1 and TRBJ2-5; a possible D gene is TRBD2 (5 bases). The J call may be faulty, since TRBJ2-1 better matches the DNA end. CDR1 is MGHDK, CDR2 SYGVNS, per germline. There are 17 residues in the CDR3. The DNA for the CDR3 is TGTGCCAGCAGTGATAGTGCCGGGGAGTTCACCTACAATGAGCAGTTCTTC. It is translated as CASSDSAGEFTYNEQFF.

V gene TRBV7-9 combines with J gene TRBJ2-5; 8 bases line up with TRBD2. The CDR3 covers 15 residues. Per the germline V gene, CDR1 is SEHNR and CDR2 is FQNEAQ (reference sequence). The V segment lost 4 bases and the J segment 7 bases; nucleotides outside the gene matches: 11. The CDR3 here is CASSSTGGFVGTQYF. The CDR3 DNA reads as TGTGCCAGCAGCTCCACGGGGGGGTTCGTTGGGACCCAGTACTTC.

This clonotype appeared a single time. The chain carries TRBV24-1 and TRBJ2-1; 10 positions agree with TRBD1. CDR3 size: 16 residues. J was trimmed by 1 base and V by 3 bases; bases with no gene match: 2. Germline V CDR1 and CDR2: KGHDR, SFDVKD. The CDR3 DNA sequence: TGTGCCACCAGTGATGGACAGGGGGGATCCTACAATGAGCAGTTCTTC. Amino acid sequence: CATSDGQGGSYNEQFF.

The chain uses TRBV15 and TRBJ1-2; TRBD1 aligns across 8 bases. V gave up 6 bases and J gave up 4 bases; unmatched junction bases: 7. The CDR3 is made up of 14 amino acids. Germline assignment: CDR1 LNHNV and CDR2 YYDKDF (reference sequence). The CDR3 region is CATSDSGTGYGYTF. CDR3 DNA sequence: TGTGCCACCAGTGATTCCGGGACAGGCTATGGCTACACCTTC.

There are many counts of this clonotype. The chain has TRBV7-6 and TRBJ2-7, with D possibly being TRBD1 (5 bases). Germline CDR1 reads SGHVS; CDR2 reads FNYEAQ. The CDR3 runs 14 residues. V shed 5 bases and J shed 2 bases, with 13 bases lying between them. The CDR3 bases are TGTGCCAGCAGCCCGAGGACAAGCCCCTACGAGCAGTACTTC. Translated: CASSPRTSPYEQYF.

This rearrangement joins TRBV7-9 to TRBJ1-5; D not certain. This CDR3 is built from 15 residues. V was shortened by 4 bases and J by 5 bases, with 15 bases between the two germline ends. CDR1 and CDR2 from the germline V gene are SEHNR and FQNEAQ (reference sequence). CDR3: CASSSDGSSYQPQHF. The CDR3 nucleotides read TGTGCCAGCAGCTCGGATGGGAGTAGTTATCAGCCCCAGCATTTT.

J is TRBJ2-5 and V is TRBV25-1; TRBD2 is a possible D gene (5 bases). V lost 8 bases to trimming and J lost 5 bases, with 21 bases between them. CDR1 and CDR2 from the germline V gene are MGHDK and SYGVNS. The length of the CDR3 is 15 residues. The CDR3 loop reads CASSPRQRVGETQYF. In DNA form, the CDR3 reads TGTGCCAGCTCACCACGGCAGAGGGTTGGGGAGACCCAGTACTTC.

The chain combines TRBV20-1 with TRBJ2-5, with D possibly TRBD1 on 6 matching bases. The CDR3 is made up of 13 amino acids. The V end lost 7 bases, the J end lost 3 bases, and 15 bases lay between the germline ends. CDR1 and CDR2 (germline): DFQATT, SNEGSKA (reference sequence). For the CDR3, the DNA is TGCAGTGTACCCCGACAGGCGGAAGAGACCCAGTACTTC. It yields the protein CSVPRQAEETQYF.

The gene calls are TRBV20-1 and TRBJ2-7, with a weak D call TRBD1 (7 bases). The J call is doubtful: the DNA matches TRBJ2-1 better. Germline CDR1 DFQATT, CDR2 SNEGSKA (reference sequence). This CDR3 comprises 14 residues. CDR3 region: CSASRGRLYNEQFF. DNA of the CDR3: TGCAGTGCTAGCAGGGGGAGGCTTTACAATGAGCAGTTCTTC.

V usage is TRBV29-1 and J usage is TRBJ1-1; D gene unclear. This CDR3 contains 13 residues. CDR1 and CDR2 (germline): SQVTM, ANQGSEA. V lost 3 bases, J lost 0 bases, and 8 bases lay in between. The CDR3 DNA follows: TGCAGCGTTGAGCGACCCTTGAACACTGAAGCTTTCTTT. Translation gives CSVERPLNTEAFF.

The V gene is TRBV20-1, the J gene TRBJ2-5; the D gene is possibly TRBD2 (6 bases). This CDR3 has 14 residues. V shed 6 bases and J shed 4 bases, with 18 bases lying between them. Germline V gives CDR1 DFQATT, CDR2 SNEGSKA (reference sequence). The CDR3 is CSALGTGESETQYF. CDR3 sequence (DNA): TGCAGTGCCCTAGGAACGGGAGAATCAGAGACCCAGTACTTC.

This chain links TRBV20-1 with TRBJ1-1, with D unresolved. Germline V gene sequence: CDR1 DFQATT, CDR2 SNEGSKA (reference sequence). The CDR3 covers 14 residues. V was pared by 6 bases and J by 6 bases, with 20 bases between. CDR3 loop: CSARTIDRTAEAFF. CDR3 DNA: TGCAGTGCCCGGACTATCGACCGAACGGCTGAAGCTTTCTTT.

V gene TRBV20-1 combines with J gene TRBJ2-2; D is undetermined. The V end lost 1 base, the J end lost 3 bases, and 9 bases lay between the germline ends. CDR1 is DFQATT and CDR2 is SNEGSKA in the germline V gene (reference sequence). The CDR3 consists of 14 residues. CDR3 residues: CSARGGGYTGELFF. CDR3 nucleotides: TGCAGTGCTAGAGGGGGTGGGTACACCGGGGAGCTGTTTTTT.

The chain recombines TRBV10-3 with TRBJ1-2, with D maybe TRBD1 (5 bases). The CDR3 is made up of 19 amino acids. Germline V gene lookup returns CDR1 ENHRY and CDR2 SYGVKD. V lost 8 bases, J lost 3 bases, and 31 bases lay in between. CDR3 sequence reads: CAIGYRDGTYEQGDYGYTF. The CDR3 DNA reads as TGTGCCATCGGATACCGGGACGGTACCTACGAGCAGGGAGACTATGGCTACACCTTC.

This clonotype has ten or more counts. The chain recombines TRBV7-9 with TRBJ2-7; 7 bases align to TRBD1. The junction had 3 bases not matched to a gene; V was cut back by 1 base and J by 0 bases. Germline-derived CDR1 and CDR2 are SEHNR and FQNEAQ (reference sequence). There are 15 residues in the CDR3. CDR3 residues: CASSLGQGISYEQYF. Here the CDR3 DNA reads TGTGCCAGCAGCTTAGGACAGGGTATCTCCTACGAGCAGTACTTC.